This T cell receptor (beta chain) derives from a study of blood T cell repertoires in COVID-19. The participants were between about 18 and 95 years old and came from roughly 25 US areas. Each participant's cohort was designated according to participant-reported clinical history. Donors in Cohort 3 who had recovered were those with two negative PCRs, healthcare professional clearance, or resolution of their symptoms. Generated by immunoSEQ multiplex PCR, the TCRdb table keeps only in-frame clones and is missing some. The sample has around 500,000 clones; more than 75% are singletons. CDR3 length: 12 residues. The germline V gene has CDR1 DFQATT and CDR2 SNEGSKA (reference sequence). V was clipped by 3 bases and J by 7 bases, with 13 bases between them.

Sequencing input: PBMCs or T cells enriched from blood (not recorded which). The receptor was isolated from a woman in her 40s who had recovered from COVID-19. The gene calls are TRBV20-1 and TRBJ2-7; D gene uncertain. CDR3 loop: CSASLPLREQYF. CDR3 DNA: TGCAGTGCTAGTCTCCCACTGAGGGAGCAGTACTTC.